A single sample is the source of the 3 T cell receptor beta chains below, sequenced in a study of cytomegalovirus exposure and HLA in healthy donors. PCR involved 60 Vbeta and 13 Jbeta primers. The data were produced by immunoSEQ multiplex PCR, yet TCRdb's version contains in-frame clones alone and is incomplete. The table lists approximately 100,000 clones, around two thirds of them singletons, with under 3.5% in the top ten. The sample taken for sequencing was PBMCs. The receptors here all came from a woman between 45 and 60 years old in good health and CMV-seronegative.

Concerning this clone itself: The sample contains more than one DNA sequence encoding this CDR3. V is TRBV7-9 and J is TRBJ2-1; 7 nucleotides agree with TRBD1. The germline V gene encodes CDR1 SEHNR and CDR2 FQNEAQ (reference sequence). V was clipped by 5 bases and J by 9 bases; unmatched bases: 4. The CDR3 spans 12 residues. CDR3 amino acids: CASSRGLREQFF. For the CDR3, the DNA is TGTGCCAGCAGCAGGGGGCTGCGTGAGCAGTTCTTC.

This chain joins TRBV28 and TRBJ2-3; TRBD2 aligns across 8 bases. The V segment lost 7 bases and the J segment 0 bases; nucleotides outside the gene matches: 6. Germline values: CDR1 MDHEN, CDR2 SYDVKM. The CDR3 has 15 residues. CDR3 sequence reads: CASTGGGGSTDTQYF. CDR3 nucleotides: TGTGCCAGCACGGGAGGGGGGGGGAGCACAGATACGCAGTATTTT. Complete variable domain (other parts from reference TRBV28 and TRBJ2-3): DVKVTQSSRYLVKRTGEKVFLECVQDMDHENMFWYRQDPGLGLRLIYFSYDVKMKEKGDIPEGYSVSREKKERFSLILESASTNQTSMYLCASTGGGGSTDTQYFGPGTRLTVL.

The chain carries TRBV29-1 and TRBJ2-1; perhaps TRBD1 as D (6 bases). Germline CDR1 reads SQVTM; CDR2 reads ANQGSEA. Trimming pared 7 bases from V and 3 bases from J, leaving 16 bases between. The CDR3 is 14 residues long. The CDR3 reads CSARLQGLYNEQFF. In nucleotides, the CDR3 is TGCAGCGCACGGCTGCAGGGGCTCTACAATGAGCAGTTCTTC.